The clone carrying this T cell receptor beta chain was counted many times. The source of the sample is a study of early T cells in non-severe SARS-CoV-2 infection. Separate cDNA molecules each had unique molecular identifiers attached to them. TCRdb passed the 5' RACE reads through MiXCR, listing each CDR3 protein once. The sample shows tens of thousands of distinct CDR3 sequences, 11% of them seen only once. This CDR3 is built from 13 residues. Germline V gene sequence: CDR1 MRHNA, CDR2 SNTAGT. Trimming took off 2 bases at V and 5 bases at J, with 7 bases between the two ends. The source material was whole blood, sampled at baseline. The receptor was isolated from an adult who was a healthcare worker with PCR-confirmed SARS-CoV-2 infection or an uninfected control (not recorded which). The V call is TRBV6-4, the J call TRBJ2-1; tentative D call: TRBD1 (6 bases). In DNA form, the CDR3 reads TGTGCCAGCAGTGACCGGGACAACAATGAGCAGTTCTTC. Its translation: CASSDRDNNEQFF.